These 31 T cell receptor beta chains came from one sample sequenced in a study of T cells in women clearing cervical HPV infection. Some clones are missing from TCRdb's copy, which holds only in-frame ones; the method was immunoSEQ multiplex PCR. Its table records some 20,000 clones. The specimen was blood buffy coat. These receptors came from a woman aged 18 to 75 with a cervical HPV16 infection that either progressed to CIN3+ or cleared (not recorded which).

To note about this clone: Read coverage stops 3 residues before the CDR3 terminus; the germline J gene supplies the remainder. The gene calls are TRBV7-6 and TRBJ2-5, with 10 bases fitting TRBD2. This CDR3 has 14 residues. Germline CDR1 reads SGHVS; CDR2 reads FNYEAQ. V lost 3 bases to trimming and J lost 3 bases; unmatched junction nucleotides: 1. CDR3 DNA, as far as it was read: TGTGCCAGCAGCTTTAGCGGGGGGAAAGAGACC. It translates to CASSFSGGKET. In full, the CDR3 is CASSFSGGKETQYF.

Note on this clone: The CDR3 goes on 3 residues after the read ends, and that part is filled in from the germline J gene. The V call is TRBV5-6, the J call TRBJ2-7, with D possibly being TRBD1 (5 bases). V was clipped by 4 bases and J by 5 bases, with 16 bases between them. CDR3 length equals 14 residues. From germline, CDR1 is SGHDT and CDR2 YYEEEE. CDR3 DNA, as far as it was read: TGTGCCAGCAGCAATCCAGGGCTTGTCGACGAG. Protein: CASSNPGLVDE. The CDR3 in its entirety is CASSNPGLVDEQYF.

On this clone: The CDR3 end is not reached by the read, which stops 3 residues before it; the germline J gene fills it in. The chain combines TRBV20-1 with TRBJ2-1, with D perhaps matching TRBD1 (6 bases). This CDR3 comprises 13 residues. CDR1 and CDR2 (germline): DFQATT, SNEGSKA (reference sequence). V was trimmed by 3 bases and J by 9 bases, leaving 15 bases between them. The DNA read from the CDR3 is TGCAGTGCTAGTTTCAGGGGCCGGGGTGAG. Amino acids: CSASFRGRGE. The whole CDR3 region reads CSASFRGRGEQFF.

Notes on this clone: The read terminates 3 residues ahead of where the CDR3 ends, so the germline J gene completes it. This sequence joins TRBV6-1 and TRBJ1-1, with TRBD1 identical over 7 bases. The CDR3 length is 13 residues. Germline values: CDR1 MNHNS, CDR2 SASEGT. Trimming removed 4 bases from V and 5 bases from J; junction bases left unmatched: 4. Incomplete CDR3 DNA: TGTGCCAGCAGTGGACAGGGTTTTACTGAA. It yields the protein CASSGQGFTE. The complete CDR3 reads CASSGQGFTEAFF.

Details on this clone: The DNA ends 3 residues before the CDR3 does, and the rest of the CDR3 is filled in from the germline J gene. The chain links TRBV10-3 to TRBJ1-5; 8 positions match TRBD1. V was pared by 6 bases and J by 2 bases, with 3 bases of the junction left unmatched. Germline CDR1 reads ENHRY; CDR2 reads SYGVKD. The CDR3 extends over 14 amino acids. Here the CDR3 reads CAISDRGGNQPQHF. The sequenced CDR3 bases are TGTGCCATCAGCGACAGGGGCGGCAATCAGCCC.

To note about this clone: The read ends 3 residues before the CDR3 terminus; that terminus is restored from the germline J gene. The V and J genes are TRBV5-1 and TRBJ2-1, with D tentatively TRBD1 (9 bases). Trimming stripped 2 bases from V and 0 bases from J, with 24 bases between. Germline loops: CDR1 SGHRS, CDR2 YFSETQ. This CDR3 is built from 20 residues. The sequenced part of the CDR3 DNA is TGCGCCAGCAGCTTTGGCGGGGGGACAGGGTCCCACAGCTCCTACAATGAG. It encodes CASSFGGGTGSHSSYNE. The whole CDR3 protein reads CASSFGGGTGSHSSYNEQFF.

Comment on this clone: The read stops 3 residues short of the end of the CDR3; the missing end is completed from the germline J gene. The V call is TRBV2, the J call TRBJ1-6; 10 nucleotides line up with TRBD1. Trimming at V came to 5 bases and at J to 6 bases, leaving 7 bases not matched to a gene. Germline CDR1 and CDR2: SNHLY and FYNNEI. CDR3 length equals 16 residues. CDR3 sequence reads: CASSSVRQGANSPLHF. The CDR3 bases that were read are TGTGCCAGCAGTTCCGTACGACAGGGGGCTAATTCACCC.

In regard to this clone: The read finishes 3 residues shy of the CDR3 end, and the germline J gene is used to complete it. The chain joins TRBV7-8 to TRBJ2-2; 9 bases line up with TRBD1. This CDR3 region has 15 residues. Per the germline V gene, CDR1 is SGHVS and CDR2 is FQNEAQ. The CDR3 sequence is CASSKDRGTNEKLFF. The sequenced part of the CDR3 DNA is TGTGCCAGCAGCAAAGACAGGGGGACTAATGAAAAG.

Of note for this clone: The sequenced fragment ends 3 residues before the CDR3 boundary, so the rest is inferred from the germline J gene. The rearrangement joins TRBV5-4 to TRBJ2-4, with 8 bases matching TRBD1. The length of the CDR3 is 13 residues. CDR1 is SGHNT, CDR2 YYREEE, per germline (reference sequence). V lost 5 bases and J lost 6; bases outside the gene matches: 4. The CDR3 sequence is CASSGQGTNIQYF. Incomplete CDR3 DNA: TGTGCCAGCAGTGGACAGGGAACAAACATT. Looking up the rest from reference TRBV5-4 and TRBJ2-4 gives the full variable domain: ETGVTQSPTHLIKTRGQQVTLRCSSQSGHNTVSWYQQALGQGPQFIFQYYREEENGRGNFPPRFSGLQFPNYSSELNVNALELDDSALYLCASSGQGTNIQYFGAGTRLSVL.

In the case of this clone: The CDR3 end lies 3 residues beyond the end of the read and is filled in from the germline J gene. V gene TRBV7-2 combines with J gene TRBJ2-2, with 8 bases identical to TRBD1. Looked up from germline, CDR1 is SGHTA and CDR2 is FQGNSA. The CDR3 totals 15 residues. This CDR3 reads CASSPQTGDNSPLFF. CDR3 DNA, as far as it was read: TGTGCCAGCAGCCCGCAGACAGGGGATAATTCACCG.

This CDR3 is CSCSLQGRVEKLFF. The part of the CDR3 DNA that was read is TGCAGTTGCTCCCTCCAGGGCAGGGTTGAAAAG. The chain recombines TRBV20-1 with TRBJ2-2; a possible D gene is TRBD1 (5 bases). The read comes to an end 3 residues before the CDR3 does, leaving the germline J gene to fill in the end. The CDR3 loop spans 14 amino acids. Germline V lookup: CDR1 DFQATT, CDR2 SNEGSKA (reference sequence).

Regarding this clone: The read is 3 residues too short to cover the CDR3 end, so that end is filled in from the germline J gene. This chain links TRBV27 with TRBJ2-2; TRBD1 aligns across 8 bases. Germline V gene data show CDR1 as MNHEY and CDR2 as SMNVEV (reference sequence). The V segment lost 6 bases and the J segment 0 bases; nucleotides outside the gene matches: 3. The CDR3 covers 15 residues. CDR3 bases read: TGTGCCAGCAGGCAGGGGGCGTCGAACACCGGGGAG. Encoded protein: CASRQGASNTGE. The whole CDR3 is CASRQGASNTGELFF.

As for this clone: From the germline J gene comes the end of the CDR3, since the read stops 3 residues before it. The V call is TRBV4-2, the J call TRBJ2-2; 7 bases are shared with TRBD1. This CDR3 spans 14 amino acids. The ends lost 3 bases at V and 5 bases at J; junction bases unmatched: 3. Germline V gene sequence: CDR1 LGHNA, CDR2 YNFKEQ. CDR3 sequence: CASSQGQSTGELFF. CDR3 DNA (partial): TGTGCCAGCAGCCAGGGACAGTCGACCGGGGAG.

Of note for this clone: The DNA ends 3 residues before the CDR3 does, and the rest of the CDR3 is filled in from the germline J gene. The rearrangement uses TRBV7-2 and TRBJ2-7, with TRBD1 as a possible D gene (6 bases). The CDR3 is made up of 12 amino acids. V lost 5 bases, J lost 2 bases, and 7 bases lay in between. CDR1 and CDR2 from the germline V gene are SGHTA and FQGNSA. The CDR3 reads CASSGTTYEQYF. CDR3 DNA (partial): TGTGCCAGCAGCGGGACAACCTACGAG.

Concerning this clone itself: Coverage ceases 3 residues before the CDR3 finishes, and the germline J gene fills in the end. The chain carries TRBV6-4 and TRBJ2-1; TRBD1 agrees at 8 bases. This CDR3 contains 16 residues. Losses at the gene ends were 0 bases for V and 6 bases for J; bases not matched to a gene: 7. Germline assignment: CDR1 MRHNA and CDR2 SNTAGT. CDR3 DNA (partial): TGTGCCAGCAGTGACTCGGTAGGGACAGGTTTCAATGAG. Encoded protein: CASSDSVGTGFNE. The complete CDR3 protein is CASSDSVGTGFNEQFF.

With respect to this clone: The CDR3 extends 3 residues past the end of the read, so its final part is completed from the germline J gene. The chain links TRBV19 to TRBJ2-5, with D maybe TRBD1 (6 bases). V lost 4 bases, J lost 0 bases, and 12 bases lay in between. From germline, CDR1 is LNHDA and CDR2 SQIVND (reference sequence). The length of the CDR3 is 15 residues. CDR3 residues: CASSNLRQDQETQYF. The CDR3 bases that were read are TGTGCCAGTAGTAACTTGAGACAGGACCAAGAGACC.

CDR3 residues: CASSEARKTQYF. The CDR3 DNA, read in part, is TGTGCCAGCAGTGAAGCGCGTAAGACC. The chain links TRBV6-1 to TRBJ2-5, with D uncertain. The read stops 3 residues short of the end of the CDR3; the missing end is completed from the germline J gene. Germline lookup yields CDR1 MNHNS and CDR2 SASEGT. V shed 0 bases and J shed 6 bases, with 5 bases lying between them. The CDR3 extends over 12 amino acids.

As concerns this clone: The CDR3 is cut off 3 residues early in the read; its end comes from the germline J gene. This chain links TRBV6-1 with TRBJ2-1; tentatively, D is TRBD2 (7 bases). In germline, CDR1 is MNHNS, CDR2 SASEGT. V was pared by 3 bases and J by 8 bases, with 14 bases between. The CDR3 length is 14 residues. The CDR3 spells CASSEWGGTDEQFF. CDR3 DNA, as far as it was read: TGTGCCAGCAGTGAGTGGGGGGGCACCGATGAG.

In regard to this clone: Read coverage stops 3 residues before the CDR3 terminus; the germline J gene supplies the remainder. V gene TRBV11-2 combines with J gene TRBJ2-5; D is ambiguous. Trimming removed 7 bases at V and 5 bases at J, with 14 bases between. Germline V gene lookup returns CDR1 SGHAT and CDR2 FQNNGV. The CDR3 extends over 13 amino acids. The CDR3 bases that were read are TGTGCCAGCAATGAGTTTGGTCAGGAGACC. Amino acid sequence: CASNEFGQET. The whole CDR3 is CASNEFGQETQYF.

Comment on this clone: The read stops 3 residues short of the end of the CDR3; the missing end is completed from the germline J gene. The V gene is TRBV5-1, the J gene TRBJ2-3; possible D gene TRBD2, 6 bases. CDR1 is SGHRS and CDR2 is YFSETQ in the germline V gene. The CDR3 is 15 residues long. The CDR3 protein is CASSGGTAFGETQYF. CDR3 bases read: TGCGCCAGCAGCGGGGGGACCGCCTTCGGAGAGACG.

Incomplete CDR3 DNA: TGTGCCAGCAGCCGAGGGGGCCTGGGTAATTCACCC. Protein product: CASSRGGLGNSP. The full CDR3 protein is CASSRGGLGNSPLHF. The rearrangement uses TRBV4-2 and TRBJ1-6, with 7 bases matching TRBD1. Coverage ceases 3 residues before the CDR3 finishes, and the germline J gene fills in the end. The CDR3 contains 15 residues. Germline V gives CDR1 LGHNA, CDR2 YNFKEQ. V shed 4 bases and J 6 bases; nucleotides not matched to a gene: 6.

Note on this clone: The read ends 3 residues shy of where the CDR3 ends; the end is completed using the germline J gene. The V call is TRBV18, the J call TRBJ2-2, with 7 nucleotides matching TRBD2. The CDR3 loop spans 14 amino acids. Germline loops: CDR1 KGHSH, CDR2 LQKENI. CDR3 bases read: TGTGCCAGCTCACCGGATGGGAAGCGGGAAAAG. It yields the protein CASSPDGKREK. The complete CDR3 sequence is CASSPDGKREKLFF.

This clone shows up as medium-sized by frequency. Sequencing ends 3 residues short of the CDR3 end; the germline J gene provides the rest. V usage is TRBV7-8 and J usage is TRBJ2-1, with D tentatively TRBD1 (5 bases). Trimming cost V 5 bases and J 0 bases, with 11 bases left between them. The CDR3 spans 15 residues. Germline CDR1 reads SGHVS; CDR2 reads FQNEAQ. The CDR3 protein is CASSQQVSSYNEQFF. The covered CDR3 bases are TGTGCCAGCAGCCAACAGGTTAGCTCCTACAATGAG.

Worth noting for this clone: The read terminates 3 residues ahead of where the CDR3 ends, so the germline J gene completes it. This sequence joins TRBV7-9 and TRBJ2-1; D is possibly TRBD2 (6 bases). Germline V CDR1 and CDR2: SEHNR, FQNEAQ (reference sequence). With 0 bases removed from V and 9 bases from J, the gap between germline ends came to 15 bases. The CDR3 consists of 15 residues. CDR3 region: CASSLAQAGAVEQFF. Incomplete CDR3 DNA: TGTGCCAGCAGCTTAGCCCAAGCGGGCGCGGTTGAG.

The CDR3 region is CASRLTGGTGELFF. The sequenced part of the CDR3 DNA is TGTGCCAGCAGGCTGACAGGGGGCACCGGGGAG. V gene TRBV6-2 or TRBV6-3 combines with J gene TRBJ2-2, with TRBD1 identical over 9 bases. The DNA ends 3 residues before the CDR3 does, and the rest of the CDR3 is filled in from the germline J gene. The CDR3 has 14 residues. The germline V gene encodes CDR1 MNHEY and CDR2 SVGEGT. V trimming: 6 bases; J trimming: 4 bases; junction bases outside the gene matches: 3.

As concerns this clone: Read data end 3 residues before the CDR3 end; the end is taken from the germline J gene. This sequence joins TRBV2 and TRBJ2-7, with TRBD1 identical over 11 bases. The germline gives CDR1 SNHLY, CDR2 FYNNEI. J lost 6 bases, V lost 5 bases, and 6 bases had no gene match. The CDR3 loop spans 14 amino acids. The sequenced part of the CDR3 DNA is TGTGCCAGCAGTATTCGGACAGGGGGCGCCGAG. It codes for CASSIRTGGAE. The full CDR3 is CASSIRTGGAEQYF.

With respect to this clone: The read ends 3 residues shy of where the CDR3 ends; the end is completed using the germline J gene. The chain uses TRBV30 and TRBJ1-1; weak D call: TRBD1 (6 bases). The CDR3 is 13 amino acids. CDR1 is GTSNPN, CDR2 SVGIG, per germline (reference sequence). V was clipped by 6 bases and J by 6 bases, with 17 bases between them. The CDR3 reads CACQLQGLAEAFF. The sequenced part of the CDR3 DNA is TGTGCCTGCCAGTTACAGGGCCTGGCTGAA. The complete variable domain, with remaining parts taken from reference TRBV30 and TRBJ1-1, reads SQTIHQWPATLVQPVGSPLSLECTVEGTSNPNLYWYRQAAGRGLQLLFYSVGIGQISSEVPQNLSASRPQDRQFILSSKKLLLSDSGFYLCACQLQGLAEAFFGQGTRLTVV.

Turning to this clone: The read ends 3 residues shy of where the CDR3 ends; the end is completed using the germline J gene. The J gene is TRBJ2-1, the V gene TRBV20-1; TRBD2 matches at 10 bases. Looked up from germline, CDR1 is DFQATT and CDR2 is SNEGSKA (reference sequence). This CDR3 region has 16 residues. The junction had 5 bases not matched to a gene; V was cut back by 0 bases and J by 3 bases. CDR3 region: CSARDPGLAVYNEQFF. The CDR3 DNA, read in part, is TGCAGTGCTAGAGATCCAGGACTAGCGGTCTACAATGAG.

Concerning this clone itself: At one of its ends the junction is not consistent with the germline gene, which may arise from a read error. The sequence runs out 3 residues before the end of the CDR3; the remainder is reconstructed from the germline J gene. The gene calls are TRBV4-2 and TRBJ2-1, with TRBD1 identical over 12 bases. Germline lookup yields CDR1 LGHNA and CDR2 YNFKEQ. CDR3 length equals 17 residues. CDR3 protein: CASSPLPGQGANNEQFF. The sequenced CDR3 bases are TGCGCCAGCAGCCCGCTTCCGGGACAGGGGGCCAACAATGAG.

Concerning this clone: The CDR3 extends 3 residues past the end of the read, so its final part is completed from the germline J gene. The chain is built from TRBV7-9 and TRBJ1-6; 8 nucleotides match TRBD1. Germline V gene lookup returns CDR1 SEHNR and CDR2 FQNEAQ (reference sequence). Trimming removed 0 bases from V and 7 bases from J; junction bases left unmatched: 2. The length of the CDR3 is 15 residues. The sequenced CDR3 bases are TGTGCCAGCAGCTTAGCTCGGACAGGGAATTCACCC. Protein product: CASSLARTGNSP. The CDR3 reads in full as CASSLARTGNSPLHF.

With regard to this clone: One end of the junction is discordant with germline, which a read error may explain. The DNA ends 3 residues before the CDR3 does, and the rest of the CDR3 is filled in from the germline J gene. The J gene is TRBJ2-7, the V gene TRBV2; 10 bases fit TRBD1. Germline V lookup: CDR1 SNHLY, CDR2 FYNNEI. This CDR3 is built from 14 residues. The CDR3 here is CASSEGTGAYEQYF. The sequenced CDR3 bases are TGTGCCAGCAGCGAAGGGACAGGGGCCTACGAG.